This T cell receptor beta chain was captured by sequencing in a study of cytomegalovirus exposure and HLA in healthy donors (dated by TCRdb to about 2017). A note on the overall study: The 666 repertoires of the first cohort and the 120 validation repertoires were produced on the same platform, according to a later analysis. To predict cytomegalovirus infection status, the study brought together high-throughput TCR immunosequencing, statistical association of individual TCRs with disease status, and machine learning. In addition to the first cohort of 666 subjects, a separate validation cohort of over 90 different subjects was used. The study aimed to test whether cataloging public T cell receptors could reveal signatures of past pathogen exposure. Overall study results and their limits: A total of roughly 160 TCR beta chains were listed by the study as associated with cytomegalovirus. All 120 or so repertoires were used to score co-occurrence in the validation cohort in a later analysis, because that analysis had no HLA typing for the cohort. While some public TCRs were present in many individuals, most TCR sequences turned up only very rarely across donors. Subsequent analysis determined that TCRs grouped into clusters in the first cohort also showed a tendency toward co-occurrence across the approximately 120 validation repertoires, and 85% to 95% of cluster scores exceeded 0. Cytomegalovirus status was reported to be diagnosed by the classifier with high specificity and sensitivity in both the original and validation cohorts. The authors suggested that the approach could potentially be generalized to other disease states and immunological phenotypes. In vitro tests confirmed that a few of the cytomegalovirus-associated TCR beta chains recognize cytomegalovirus antigens.

The protocol used for the library was the immunoSEQ multiplex PCR assay. The published analysis was carried out like this. A statistical classification framework was built for diagnosing cytomegalovirus status from the catalog of TCR beta chain sequences. TCRdb re-hosts the immuneACCESS table, in-frame sequences only. Its copies lack some clones; in the studies checked, an unresolved V gene accounts for under half of them, and the cause for the rest is not known. D and trimming were read from the DNA, whereas the V and J calls and clone size are those reported in that table. This sample lists 100,000 to 150,000 clones; around 90% were detected once. More than 1.5% of the sample goes to the ten largest clones. From the cysteine through the phenylalanine, the CDR3 covers 13 amino acids. Of all the DNA, just the CDR3 is kept, 39 bases in frame from base 1. The germline V gene (reference sequence) specifies LNHDA as CDR1 and SQIVND as CDR2. The junction carries 6 bases between V and J, which are trimmed by 5 bases and 1 base respectively.

The sample holds one count of this clone. The antigen it recognizes is unknown. Per-base quality was not reported, and no clone a single base away is much larger than it. The donors were included in the validation cohort of over a hundred subjects, a group kept apart from the approximately 690-subject first cohort. Sequenced input: PBMCs. The source of this sequence is a woman under 30 in good health and CMV-seronegative. This chain joins TRBV19 to TRBJ1-5, with TRBD1 perhaps the D gene, on 5 matching bases. In nucleotide form, the sequence is TGTGCCAGTAGTCAGGGAAGCAATCAGCCCCAGCATTTT. This yields the protein CASSQGSNQPQHF.